The T cell receptor (beta chain) described here comes from a study of regulatory T cells in long-lasting Graves disease. Time point described: newly diagnosed GD, antithyroid drugs for less than 3 months. RNA isolated from PBMCs was used to make the TCR library. Combining iRepertoire HTBI primers with Arm-PCR of CDR3 regions, the authors built TCR beta libraries. Each CDR3 protein gets one entry after TCRdb re-called the multiplex PCR reads with MiXCR. Of 550,000 or so distinct CDR3 sequences in the sample, around 13% were seen once. Per the germline V gene, CDR1 is MNHEY and CDR2 is SVGEGT. CDR3 length: 19 residues. V lost 7 bases and J 0 bases, leaving 25 bases between the germline ends. There are many counts of this clonotype. This sample was also put to use in a study of T cells in Graves' hyperthyroidism and ophthalmopathy.

Material: peripheral blood mononuclear cells (PBMCs), obtained at new diagnosis, from a patient treated with antithyroid drugs. This receptor was taken from a woman between 25 and 40 years old with Graves disease. The V call is TRBV6-2 or TRBV6-3, the J call TRBJ1-5, with D possibly TRBD1 on 5 matching bases. This CDR3 is CASTIRGTSDFYSNQPQHF. CDR3 in DNA: TGTGCCAGCACAATCCGAGGGACCTCAGACTTTTATAGCAATCAGCCCCAGCATTTT.